The 3 T cell receptor beta chains below were found in one sample sequenced in a study of cytomegalovirus exposure and HLA in healthy donors. The PCR contained 60 Vbeta and 13 Jbeta primers. Repertoires were generated with immunoSEQ multiplex PCR, while TCRdb's copy carries only in-frame clones and drops some. Of some 200,000 clones detected, around 80% appear once; the ten largest clones hold about 1.8%. Sample: PBMCs. These receptors all come from a man in his forties or fifties in good health and CMV-seronegative.

As regards this clone: A much larger clone differs from this one at a single base, so this may be a read error. The rearrangement links TRBV4-2 to TRBJ1-1; D not certain. The germline gives CDR1 LGHNA, CDR2 YNFKEQ. The CDR3 loop spans 13 amino acids. Trimming removed 2 bases at V and 6 bases at J, with 10 bases between. The CDR3 spells CASSQPDSAEAFF. The CDR3 DNA follows: TGTGCCAGCAGCCAACCCGACTCGGCTGAAGCTTTCTTT.

The gene calls are TRBV5-1 and TRBJ2-5; 10 nucleotides match TRBD1. CDR3 length: 16 residues. Germline CDR1 SGHRS, CDR2 YFSETQ. Trimming took 0 bases from V and 9 from J; bases not matched to a gene: 11. The CDR3 coding sequence is TGCGCCAGCAGCTTGGACGGACAGGGGGGGGCAAATGCCCAGTACTTC. Amino acid sequence: CASSLDGQGGANAQYF.

The rearrangement links TRBV27 to TRBJ1-6; TRBD1 is a possible D gene (5 bases). Germline V lookup: CDR1 MNHEY, CDR2 SMNVEV (reference sequence). This CDR3 is built from 17 residues. V was clipped by 1 base and J by 5 bases, with 15 bases between them. CDR3: CASSLWGSGGNNSPLHF. CDR3 coding DNA: TGTGCCAGCAGTTTATGGGGCAGCGGCGGGAATAATTCACCCCTCCACTTT.